One T cell receptor (beta chain) is described in this entry. Documented time point: cycle 4 day 1 (C4D1), after more than five weeks of nivolumab. Each and every patient relapsed after autologous stem cell transplantation, and patients got differing brentuximab vedotin exposure. Germline-derived CDR1 and CDR2 are SEHNR and FQNEAQ (reference sequence). Losses at the gene ends were 8 bases for V and 0 bases for J; bases not matched to a gene: 8. The CDR3 length is 15 residues. Measured with immunoSEQ multiplex PCR; TCRdb has only the in-frame clones, and not every one. Found here are under 130,000 clones, roughly nine tenths of them singletons; the top ten hold around 20%. This specimen belongs to a study of PD-1 blockade in classical Hodgkin lymphoma.

Here the sequenced sample was peripheral blood mononuclear cells (PBMCs), taken before the fourth cycle of nivolumab. The chain is built from TRBV7-9 and TRBJ2-5; TRBD2 matches at 8 bases. This sequence originates from a human donor with classical Hodgkin lymphoma. The CDR3 nucleotides read TGTGCCAGCCACGGGGGGGGCTTGTACCAAGAGACCCAGTACTTC. It specifies CASHGGGLYQETQYF. Full variable domain (remainder filled in from reference TRBV7-9 and TRBJ2-5): DTGVSQNPRHKITKRGQNVTFRCDPISEHNRLYWYRQTLGQGPEFLTYFQNEAQLEKSRLLSDRFSAERPKGSFSTLEIQRTEQGDSAMYLCASHGGGLYQETQYFGPGTRLLVL.